This T cell receptor beta chain was sequenced in a study of shared clonotypes between healthy human individuals. Study-level information: Samples came from a couple of female and a few male donors aged 18 to 49. Whole-study findings and limits: Among several donors, roughly 5% of naive CD4 clonotypes were found in common. Non-shared clonotypes showed lower generation probabilities than clonotypes common to all four donors.

Per germline, CDR1 MGHRA and CDR2 YSYEKL. The V gene lost 1 base and the J gene lost 8 bases, with 17 bases spanning the gap. CDR3 length: 15 residues. In the authors' workflow: ImmunoSEQ sequences covered only the junction and lacked quality scores; filtering therefore differed. Data came from immunoSEQ multiplex PCR; TCRdb stores just in-frame clones and leaves some out. V and J calls and clone size are copied from that table; D and trimming were computed from the DNA. The top ten hold roughly 0.82% of the sample, which has over 950,000 clones, about 80% seen once. Remarks on this clone: What it binds is unknown.

The chain combines TRBV4-1 with TRBJ1-1, with unresolved D. Sequencing was done on a sample of memory CD4+ T cells from PBMCs. The subset was: CD45RA-negative fraction. This sequence was found in a young man in good health. Some clones in this sample may be carry-over from other donors' samples. This CDR3 reads CASSQGALGQNEAFF. Written as DNA, the CDR3 is TGCGCCAGCAGCCAAGGGGCCCTAGGGCAGAACGAAGCTTTCTTT.